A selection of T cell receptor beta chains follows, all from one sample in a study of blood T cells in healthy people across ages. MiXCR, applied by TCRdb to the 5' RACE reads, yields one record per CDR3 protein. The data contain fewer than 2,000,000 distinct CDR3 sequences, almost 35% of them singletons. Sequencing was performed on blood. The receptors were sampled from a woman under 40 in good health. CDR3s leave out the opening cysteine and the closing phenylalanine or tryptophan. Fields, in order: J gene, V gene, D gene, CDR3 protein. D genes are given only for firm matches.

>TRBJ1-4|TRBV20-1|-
SASPGRGEKLF
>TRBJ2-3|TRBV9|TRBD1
ASSGPGQVGDTQY
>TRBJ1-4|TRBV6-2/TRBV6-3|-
ASSYLSAGRAEKLF
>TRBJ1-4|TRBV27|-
ASSSLQGIDEKLF
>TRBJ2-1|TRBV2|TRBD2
ASRGLAGTTPSLYNEQF
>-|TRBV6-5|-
ASSPSWGGQTYEQY
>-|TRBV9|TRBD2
ASSAGGESRETQY
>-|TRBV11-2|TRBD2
ASSLPGWTSGDLYEQY
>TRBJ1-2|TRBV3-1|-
ASSPSDRAIYGYT
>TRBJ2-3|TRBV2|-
ASTSFGAGTDTQY
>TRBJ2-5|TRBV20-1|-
SAYPGPSVIETQY
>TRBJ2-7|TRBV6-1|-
ASMFSIRQVLY
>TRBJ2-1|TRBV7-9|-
ACTTTGAEEF
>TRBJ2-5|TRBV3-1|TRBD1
ASSQSDRFQETQY